This T cell receptor (beta chain) is drawn from a study of T cell changes during pregnancy in multiple sclerosis. The table came from immunoSEQ multiplex PCR; TCRdb's copy has only in-frame clones and leaves some out. The sample yields over 50,000 clones, approximately 92% seen once. CDR3 length: 17 amino acids. The junction had 7 bases not matched to a gene; V was cut back by 6 bases and J by 0 bases. Germline CDR1 and CDR2: SNHLY and FYNNEI. The rearrangement joins TRBV2 to TRBJ2-3; 12 bases are a match to TRBD2. The receptor's source is a female donor with multiple sclerosis, enrolled in a pregnancy study. Sequencing was performed on CD4+ T cells from peripheral blood mononuclear cells, taken in the third trimester of pregnancy. The CDR3 DNA sequence: TGTGCCAGCAGCCGGACTAGCGGGGATTTTAGCACAGATACGCAGTATTTT. Amino acids: CASSRTSGDFSTDTQYF.